Following are 18 T cell receptor beta chains from one sample sequenced in a study of T cells after yellow fever vaccination. TCRdb independently ran MiXCR on the 5' RACE reads; one entry per CDR3 protein. The sample carries roughly 150,000 distinct CDR3 sequences, 6.6% recorded once. This specimen consisted of CD4+ T cells sorted from PBMCs, obtained 10 days after the yellow fever booster vaccination. The receptor source for this set is a man aged 30-40 years who received the YFV17D yellow fever vaccine.

This clonotype was picked up many times. V usage is TRBV7-2 and J usage is TRBJ2-3; the D is unclear. V was shortened by 5 bases and J by 7 bases, with 16 bases between the two germline ends. Germline V gene data show CDR1 as SGHTA and CDR2 as FQGNSA. The CDR3 covers 14 residues. CDR3 sequence reads: CASSPQPSLHTQYF. The CDR3 nucleotides read TGTGCCAGCAGCCCACAACCCTCTCTACATACGCAGTATTTT.

At least ten counts were recorded for this clonotype. CDR3 DNA sequence: TGCAGTGCTAGAGATATGGAGACCCAGTACTTC. Its protein is CSARDMETQYF. The chain joins TRBV20-1 to TRBJ2-5; D is uncertain. V was pared by 0 bases and J by 5 bases, with 4 bases between. The CDR3 length is 11 residues. Looked up from germline, CDR1 is DFQATT and CDR2 is SNEGSKA (reference sequence).

The chain couples TRBV3-1 to TRBJ2-1; 8 positions match TRBD2. The junction had 15 bases not matched to a gene; V was cut back by 4 bases and J by 10 bases. This CDR3 has 16 amino acids. Per the germline V gene, CDR1 is LGHDT and CDR2 is YNNKEL (reference sequence). CDR3 residues: CASSPMPAGVRLEQFF. In nucleotides, the CDR3 is TGTGCCAGCAGCCCGATGCCAGCGGGAGTCCGATTGGAGCAGTTCTTC.

This clonotype was recorded many times. The V gene is TRBV20-1, the J gene TRBJ2-1; either TRBD1 or TRBD2 may fit D (5 bases each). V was cut by 5 bases and J by 5 bases, with 13 bases left in between. The germline gives CDR1 DFQATT, CDR2 SNEGSKA (reference sequence). The CDR3 totals 13 residues. The CDR3 region is CSAAGTGDNEQFF. Here the CDR3 DNA reads TGCAGTGCTGCCGGGACCGGCGACAATGAGCAGTTCTTC.

This clonotype was counted at least ten times. The chain couples TRBV14 to TRBJ2-1, with TRBD2 matching 10 bases. There are 17 residues in the CDR3. The V and J ends lost 4 bases and 4 bases, in that order; junction bases with no gene match: 10. The germline V gene has CDR1 SGHDN and CDR2 FVKESK. The CDR3, as DNA: TGTGCCAGCAGCCGCGCTTCGGGACTAGCGCCATACAATGAGCAGTTCTTC. Its protein is CASSRASGLAPYNEQFF.

This clonotype was counted at least ten times. The gene calls are TRBV7-2 and TRBJ2-3; D call uncertain. The ends were cut back, 4 bases at V and 1 base at J, with 9 bases in the middle. This CDR3 spans 14 amino acids. Germline CDR1 and CDR2: SGHTA and FQGNSA. The CDR3 DNA reads TGTGCCAGCAGCTCGAGCCAGGGCACAGATACGCAGTATTTT. This encodes CASSSSQGTDTQYF.

The sample holds many counts of this clonotype. V gene TRBV20-1 combines with J gene TRBJ1-5; unclear D gene. V shed 3 bases and J shed 2 bases, with 5 bases lying between them. In germline, CDR1 is DFQATT, CDR2 SNEGSKA (reference sequence). This CDR3 region has 12 residues. Written as DNA, the CDR3 is TGCAGTGCTAGTGCGCGCAATCAGCCCCAGCATTTT. This gives the protein CSASARNQPQHF.

V is TRBV5-1 and J is TRBJ2-5; D may be TRBD2 (5 bases). V was shortened by 6 bases and J by 7 bases, with 13 bases between the two germline ends. This CDR3 is built from 12 residues. Looked up from germline, CDR1 is SGHRS and CDR2 is YFSETQ. This CDR3 is CASITGSGTQYF. The CDR3 DNA sequence: TGCGCCAGCATTACCGGCAGCGGGACCCAGTACTTC.

As to this clonotype: This clone may be a read error of a much larger clone one base away. This rearrangement joins TRBV11-2 to TRBJ2-1, with 10 positions matching TRBD2. The CDR3 totals 20 residues. The junction had 13 bases not matched to a gene; V was cut back by 2 bases and J by 0 bases. Germline CDR1 SGHAT, CDR2 FQNNGV. The CDR3: CASSLHSASGSPSSYNEQFF. DNA of the CDR3: TGTGCCAGCAGCTTACACTCCGCTAGCGGGAGCCCTAGCTCCTACAATGAGCAGTTCTTC.

This clonotype was recorded a few times. V is TRBV7-2 and J is TRBJ2-7; D may be TRBD1 (6 bases). The germline V gene has CDR1 SGHTA and CDR2 FQGNSA. Trimming took off 2 bases at V and 2 bases at J, with 13 bases between the two ends. The CDR3 totals 15 residues. The CDR3 nucleotides read TGTGCCAGCAGCTTATCCCTGGCAGGGGCCTACGAGCAGTACTTC. Translating it yields CASSLSLAGAYEQYF.

This clonotype was recorded many times. The chain uses TRBV7-2 and TRBJ2-7, with 8 bases aligning to TRBD2. V gave up 5 bases and J gave up 3 bases; unmatched junction bases: 12. Per germline, CDR1 SGHTA and CDR2 FQGNSA. The CDR3 covers 16 residues. The CDR3 here is CASSPEKRETDYEQYF. DNA of the CDR3: TGTGCCAGCAGCCCCGAGAAGCGGGAGACTGACTACGAGCAGTACTTC.

Only a few counts were recorded for this clonotype. The chain couples TRBV29-1 to TRBJ2-1; 10 bases are shared with TRBD2. This CDR3 spans 15 amino acids. Looked up from germline, CDR1 is SQVTM and CDR2 is ANQGSEA. V lost 1 base to trimming and J lost 8 bases; unmatched junction nucleotides: 8. CDR3: CSVEGTSGLRDEQFF. DNA of the CDR3: TGCAGCGTTGAAGGGACTAGCGGTTTGAGGGATGAGCAGTTCTTC.

The chain joins TRBV7-2 to TRBJ2-1; TRBD1 aligns across 8 bases. V was clipped by 2 bases and J by 10 bases; unmatched bases: 10. CDR3 length: 15 residues. Germline CDR1 SGHTA, CDR2 FQGNSA. The CDR3 is CASSLRGQGLVEQFF. CDR3 sequence (DNA): TGTGCCAGCAGCTTAAGAGGACAGGGCCTAGTAGAGCAGTTCTTC.

This clonotype occurred many times. This chain uses TRBV6-1 with TRBJ1-1; 10 nucleotides align to TRBD1. The germline V gene has CDR1 MNHNS and CDR2 SASEGT. This CDR3 region has 15 residues. The junction had 6 bases not matched to a gene; V was cut back by 5 bases and J by 3 bases. DNA for the CDR3: TGTGCCAGCAGTCGTTTGACAGGGGGCTACACTGAAGCTTTCTTT. This codes for CASSRLTGGYTEAFF.

This clonotype was counted many times. This sequence joins TRBV2 and TRBJ2-1, with unresolved D. Trimming pared 5 bases from V and 6 bases from J, leaving 11 bases between. Per germline, CDR1 SNHLY and CDR2 FYNNEI. The CDR3 loop spans 13 amino acids. The CDR3 loop reads CASSSRLGNEQFF. The CDR3, as DNA: TGTGCCAGCAGTTCCAGGTTAGGCAATGAGCAGTTCTTC.

The genes are TRBV12-3 or TRBV12-4 and TRBJ2-7; no reliable D call. Trimming shortened V by 7 bases and J by 6 bases, and 16 bases separated the two germline ends. The CDR3 is 13 residues long. The CDR3 DNA is TGTGCCAGCAAATCAAATCTAGGAGTCGAGCAGTACTTC. Translation gives CASKSNLGVEQYF.

This clonotype was seen many times. The V and J genes are TRBV7-2 and TRBJ2-7; maybe TRBD2 (7 bases). CDR3 length equals 13 residues. Trimming removed 0 bases from V and 6 bases from J, with 9 bases in between. Germline V gene sequence: CDR1 SGHTA, CDR2 FQGNSA. The CDR3 sequence is CASSLAGGGEQYF. CDR3 bases: TGTGCCAGCAGCTTAGCAGGGGGGGGCGAGCAGTACTTC.

This clonotype showed up many times. The CDR3 region has the DNA TGTGCCAGCAGTTTAGCCCCTCTCTCTGGAAACACCATATATTTT. Protein: CASSLAPLSGNTIYF. J is TRBJ1-3 and V is TRBV12-3 or TRBV12-4, with no clear D. V dropped 0 bases and J dropped 0 bases, with 6 bases sitting between them. The CDR3 totals 15 residues.